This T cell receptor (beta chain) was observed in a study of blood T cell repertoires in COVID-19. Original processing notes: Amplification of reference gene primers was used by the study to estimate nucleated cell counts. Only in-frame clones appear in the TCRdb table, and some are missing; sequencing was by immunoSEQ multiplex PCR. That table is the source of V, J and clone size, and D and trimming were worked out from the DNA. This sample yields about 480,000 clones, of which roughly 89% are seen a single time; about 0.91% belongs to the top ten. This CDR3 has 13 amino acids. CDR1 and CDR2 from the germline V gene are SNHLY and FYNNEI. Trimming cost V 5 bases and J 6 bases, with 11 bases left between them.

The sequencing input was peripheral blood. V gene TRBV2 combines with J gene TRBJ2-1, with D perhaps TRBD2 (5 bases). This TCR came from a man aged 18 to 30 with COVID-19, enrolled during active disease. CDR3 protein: CASSPEGFNEQFF. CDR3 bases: TGTGCCAGCAGTCCTGAGGGTTTCAATGAGCAGTTCTTC.